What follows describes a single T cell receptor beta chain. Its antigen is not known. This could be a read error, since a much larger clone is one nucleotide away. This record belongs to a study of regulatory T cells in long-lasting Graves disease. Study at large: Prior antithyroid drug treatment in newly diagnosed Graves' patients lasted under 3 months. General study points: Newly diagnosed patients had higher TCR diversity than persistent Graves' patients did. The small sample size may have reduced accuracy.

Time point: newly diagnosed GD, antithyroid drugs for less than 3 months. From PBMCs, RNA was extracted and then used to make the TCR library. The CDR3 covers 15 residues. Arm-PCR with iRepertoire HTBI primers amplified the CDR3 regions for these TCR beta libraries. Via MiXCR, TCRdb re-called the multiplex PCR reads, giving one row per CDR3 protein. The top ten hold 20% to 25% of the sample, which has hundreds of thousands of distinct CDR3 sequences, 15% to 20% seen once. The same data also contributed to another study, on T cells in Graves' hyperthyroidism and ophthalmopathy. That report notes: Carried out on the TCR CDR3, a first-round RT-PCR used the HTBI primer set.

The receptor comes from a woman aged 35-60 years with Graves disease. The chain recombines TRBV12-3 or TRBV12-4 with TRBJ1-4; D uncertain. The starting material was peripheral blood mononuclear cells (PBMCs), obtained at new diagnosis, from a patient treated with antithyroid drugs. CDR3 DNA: TGTGCCAGCAGGGCGGTGGATGCAACTAATGAAAAACCGTTTTTT. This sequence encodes CASRAVDATNEKPFF.